Listed below are T cell receptor beta chains from one sample, sequenced in a study of shared clonotypes between healthy human individuals. The repertoire was sequenced with immunoSEQ multiplex PCR; TCRdb's copy has only in-frame clones and lacks some. Among millions of clones, under 95% were seen once, and the ten largest hold 1.5% to 2%. The source material was naive CD8+ T cells from PBMCs. The receptors originated from a man aged 18 to 30 in good health. Some clones in this sample may be carry-over from other donors' samples. Each CDR3 is given with its conserved first and last residue.

v_call	j_call	cdr3_aa
TRBV6-5	TRBJ1-4	CASTAPHLLGEKLFF
TRBV7-9	TRBJ2-5	CASSRLPGQGAWETQYF
TRBV27	TRBJ2-3	CASSQPRQADTQYF
TRBV11-2	TRBJ2-3	CASSPRDRGEVADTQYF
TRBV4-1	TRBJ2-3	CASSQALGSSTDTQYF
TRBV7-9	TRBJ2-1	CASSYNSYNEQFF
TRBV29-1	TRBJ2-5	CSVAPRPGDQETQYF
TRBV21-1	TRBJ1-5	CASSKGPRPGTAYSNQPQHF
TRBV7-9	TRBJ2-1	CASSHPGTVYNEQFF
TRBV11-2	TRBJ2-7	CASSARGSSYEQYF
TRBV7-9	TRBJ2-7	CASSPWDGSYEQYF
TRBV6-1	TRBJ1-1	CATHWGTEAFF
TRBV28	TRBJ2-7	CASTWTGGYEQYF
TRBV19	TRBJ2-7	CASSIGRGRGYEQYF
TRBV7-9	TRBJ2-4	CASSPGATSGLAKNIQYF
TRBV29-1	TRBJ2-7	CSVSGTVSYEQYF
TRBV7-9	TRBJ2-7	CASSFQDYEQYF
TRBV10-3	TRBJ2-3	CAIQRELSDTQYF
TRBV2	TRBJ2-3	CASSARDYPSTDTQYF
TRBV2	TRBJ1-6	CATWDDLSSYNSPLHF
TRBV9	TRBJ2-1	CASSEPDRRNEQFF
TRBV19	TRBJ2-7	CASSPTKGINYEQYF
TRBV7-9	TRBJ2-7	CASSPGTVYEQYF
TRBV7-9	TRBJ2-2	CASSGGRPGELFF
TRBV28	TRBJ2-6	CASSLDVPGANVLTF
TRBV2	TRBJ2-5	CASSEAGLAGMETQYF
TRBV11-1	TRBJ2-3	CASSLRRETTDTQYF
TRBV21-1	TRBJ2-2	CASSKVEVAGGSNTGELFF
TRBV7-3	TRBJ1-2	CASSLTPGQGMNGYTF
TRBV15	TRBJ2-1	CATSIGSRTSGARANEQFF
TRBV2	TRBJ2-7	CAGRLAGVYEQYF
TRBV7-2	TRBJ1-3	CASIISQVSGNTIYF
TRBV9	TRBJ2-7	CASSAGQGTNSYEQYF
TRBV4-3	TRBJ2-1	CASSEGLEGLADYNEQFF
TRBV5-1	TRBJ2-7	CASSWLPGLHYEQYF
TRBV14	TRBJ2-1	CASSPMKTGDWKGLSYNEQFF
TRBV7-9	TRBJ2-2	CASSPAVDTGELFF
TRBV7-9	TRBJ1-1	CASSLVAEGTEAFF
TRBV9	TRBJ1-1	CASSVESGYPNTEAFF
TRBV4-2	TRBJ2-2	CASRQAYINGELFF
TRBV30	TRBJ1-1	CAWRAGGGGFF
TRBV19	TRBJ2-1	CASTPGQSSYNEQFF
TRBV7-2	TRBJ2-1	CASSLPASGANEQFF
TRBV30	TRBJ1-5	CAWSVLGWPQHF